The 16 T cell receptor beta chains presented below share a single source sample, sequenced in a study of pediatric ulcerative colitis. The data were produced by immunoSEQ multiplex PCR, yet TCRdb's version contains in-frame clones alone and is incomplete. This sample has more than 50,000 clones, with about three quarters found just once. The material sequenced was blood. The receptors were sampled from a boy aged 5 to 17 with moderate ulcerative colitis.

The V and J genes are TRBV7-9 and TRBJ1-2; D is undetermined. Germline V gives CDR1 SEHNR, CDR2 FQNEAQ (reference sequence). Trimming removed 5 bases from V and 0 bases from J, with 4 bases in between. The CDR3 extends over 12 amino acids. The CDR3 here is CASSPSNYGYTF. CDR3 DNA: TGTGCCAGCAGCCCCTCTAACTATGGCTACACCTTC.

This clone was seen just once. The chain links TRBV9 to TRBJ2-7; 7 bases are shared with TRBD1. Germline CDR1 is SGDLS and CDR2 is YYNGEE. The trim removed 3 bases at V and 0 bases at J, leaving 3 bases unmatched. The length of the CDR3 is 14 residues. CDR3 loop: CASSGWDSSYEQYF. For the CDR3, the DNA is TGTGCCAGCAGCGGTTGGGACAGCTCCTACGAGCAGTACTTC.

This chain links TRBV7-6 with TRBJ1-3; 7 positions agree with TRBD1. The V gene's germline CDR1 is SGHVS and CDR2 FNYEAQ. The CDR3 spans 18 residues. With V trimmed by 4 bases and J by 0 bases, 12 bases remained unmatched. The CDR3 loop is CASSWDRDSESSGNTIYF. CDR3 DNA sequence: TGTGCCAGCAGCTGGGACCGGGACAGCGAGAGCTCTGGAAACACCATATATTTT.

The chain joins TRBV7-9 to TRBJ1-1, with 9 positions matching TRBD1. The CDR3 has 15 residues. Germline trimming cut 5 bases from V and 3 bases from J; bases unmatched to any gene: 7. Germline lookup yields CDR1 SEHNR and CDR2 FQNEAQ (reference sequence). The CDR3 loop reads CASSPHRDRDTEAFF. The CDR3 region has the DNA TGTGCCAGCAGCCCCCATCGGGACAGGGACACTGAAGCTTTCTTT.

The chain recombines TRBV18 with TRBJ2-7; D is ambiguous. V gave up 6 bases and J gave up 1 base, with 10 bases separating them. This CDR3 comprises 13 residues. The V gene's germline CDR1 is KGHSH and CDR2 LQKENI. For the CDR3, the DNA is TGTGCCAGCTCTCCTTCGACTTCCTACGAGCAGTACTTC. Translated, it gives CASSPSTSYEQYF.

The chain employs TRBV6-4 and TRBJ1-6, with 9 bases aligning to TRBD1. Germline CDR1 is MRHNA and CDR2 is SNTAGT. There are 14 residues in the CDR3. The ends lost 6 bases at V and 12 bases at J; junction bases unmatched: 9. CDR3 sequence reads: CASRAGQGRGPLHF. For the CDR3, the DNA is TGTGCCAGCAGAGCCGGACAGGGGCGGGGACCCCTCCACTTT.

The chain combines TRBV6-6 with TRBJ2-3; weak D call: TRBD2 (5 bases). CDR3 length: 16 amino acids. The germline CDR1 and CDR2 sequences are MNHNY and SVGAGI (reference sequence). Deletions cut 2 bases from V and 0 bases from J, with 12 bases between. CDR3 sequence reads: CASSYTKRTSTDTQYF. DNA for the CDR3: TGTGCCAGCAGTTACACAAAGCGGACTAGCACAGATACGCAGTATTTT.

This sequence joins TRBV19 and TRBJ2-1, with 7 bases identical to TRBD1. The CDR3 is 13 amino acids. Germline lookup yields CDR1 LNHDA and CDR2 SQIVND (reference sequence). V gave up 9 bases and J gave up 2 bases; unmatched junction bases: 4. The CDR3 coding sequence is TGTGCCAGCCGGGACAGCCCCTACAATGAGCAGTTCTTC. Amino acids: CASRDSPYNEQFF.

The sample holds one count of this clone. This chain's CDR3 is CAWSGRRISGNTIYF. The DNA of the CDR3 is TGTGCCTGGAGTGGCAGAAGAATCTCTGGAAACACCATATATTTT. The chain joins TRBV30 to TRBJ1-3; the D is unclear. The germline V and J ends were trimmed by 1 base and 0 bases, with 10 bases remaining between them. Germline assignment: CDR1 GTSNPN and CDR2 SVGIG (reference sequence). The length of the CDR3 is 15 residues.

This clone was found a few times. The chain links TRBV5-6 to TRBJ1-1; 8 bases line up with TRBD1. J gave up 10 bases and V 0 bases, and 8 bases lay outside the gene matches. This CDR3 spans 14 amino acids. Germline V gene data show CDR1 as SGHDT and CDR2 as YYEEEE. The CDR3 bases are TGTGCCAGCAGCTTGGTAAGGGACAGGATGGTAGCTTTCTTT. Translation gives CASSLVRDRMVAFF.

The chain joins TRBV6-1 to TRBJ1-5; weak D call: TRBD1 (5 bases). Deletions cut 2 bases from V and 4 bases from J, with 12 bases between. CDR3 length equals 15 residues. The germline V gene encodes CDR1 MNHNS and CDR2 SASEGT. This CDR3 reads CASSEIPGKNQPQHF. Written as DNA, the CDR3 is TGTGCCAGCAGTGAAATACCAGGGAAAAATCAGCCCCAGCATTTT.

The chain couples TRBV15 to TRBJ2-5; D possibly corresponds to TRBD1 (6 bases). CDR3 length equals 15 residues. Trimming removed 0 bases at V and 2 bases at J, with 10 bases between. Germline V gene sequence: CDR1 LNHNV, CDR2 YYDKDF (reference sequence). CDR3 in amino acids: CATSRDWTAQETQYF. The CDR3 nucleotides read TGTGCCACCAGCAGAGATTGGACAGCACAAGAGACCCAGTACTTC.

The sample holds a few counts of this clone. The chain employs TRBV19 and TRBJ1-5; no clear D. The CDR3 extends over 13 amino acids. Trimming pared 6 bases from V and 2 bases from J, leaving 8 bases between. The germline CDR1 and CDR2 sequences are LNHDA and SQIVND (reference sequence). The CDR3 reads CASSPRGNQPQHF. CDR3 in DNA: TGTGCCAGTAGCCCACGAGGCAATCAGCCCCAGCATTTT.

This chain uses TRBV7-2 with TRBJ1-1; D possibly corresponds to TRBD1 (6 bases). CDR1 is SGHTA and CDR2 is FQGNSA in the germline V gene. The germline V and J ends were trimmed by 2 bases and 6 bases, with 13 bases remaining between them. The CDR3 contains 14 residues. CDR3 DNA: TGTGCCAGCAGCTTATGGGGGCTACCACCTGAAGCTTTCTTT. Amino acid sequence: CASSLWGLPPEAFF.

The CDR3, as DNA: TGCGCCAGCAGCCAAGATGCATCAGTCTTGGACGAGCAGTACTTC. Its protein product is CASSQDASVLDEQYF. The chain combines TRBV4-3 with TRBJ2-7; D unclear. This CDR3 is built from 15 residues. Germline-derived CDR1 and CDR2 are LGHNA and YSLEER. V was clipped by 0 bases and J by 5 bases, with 14 bases between them.

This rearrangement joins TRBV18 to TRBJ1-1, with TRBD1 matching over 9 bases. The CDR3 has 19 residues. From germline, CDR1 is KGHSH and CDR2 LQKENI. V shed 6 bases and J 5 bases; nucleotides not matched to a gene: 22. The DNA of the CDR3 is TGTGCCAGCTCCCGCAAAGGACAGGGGAGTGGAAGAATCTATACTGAAGCTTTCTTT. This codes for CASSRKGQGSGRIYTEAFF.